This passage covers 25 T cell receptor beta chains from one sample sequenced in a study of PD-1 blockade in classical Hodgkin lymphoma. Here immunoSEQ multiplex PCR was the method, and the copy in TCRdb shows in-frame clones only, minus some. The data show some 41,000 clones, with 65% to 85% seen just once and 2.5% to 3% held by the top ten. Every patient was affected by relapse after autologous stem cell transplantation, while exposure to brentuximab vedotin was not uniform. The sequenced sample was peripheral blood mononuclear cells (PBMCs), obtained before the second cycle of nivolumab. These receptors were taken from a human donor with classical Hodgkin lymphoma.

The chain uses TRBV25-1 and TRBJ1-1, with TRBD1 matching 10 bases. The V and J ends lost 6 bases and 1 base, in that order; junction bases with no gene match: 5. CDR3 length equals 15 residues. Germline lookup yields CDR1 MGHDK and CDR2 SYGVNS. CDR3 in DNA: TGTGCCAGCAGAAGACAGGGGGCCAAGAACACTGAAGCTTTCTTT. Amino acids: CASRRQGAKNTEAFF.

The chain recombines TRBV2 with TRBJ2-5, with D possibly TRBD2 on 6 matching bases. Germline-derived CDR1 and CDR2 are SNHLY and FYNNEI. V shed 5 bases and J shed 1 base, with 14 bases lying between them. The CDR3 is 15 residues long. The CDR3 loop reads CASSRPGLIQETQYF. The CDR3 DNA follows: TGTGCCAGCAGTCGTCCGGGACTGATCCAAGAGACCCAGTACTTC.

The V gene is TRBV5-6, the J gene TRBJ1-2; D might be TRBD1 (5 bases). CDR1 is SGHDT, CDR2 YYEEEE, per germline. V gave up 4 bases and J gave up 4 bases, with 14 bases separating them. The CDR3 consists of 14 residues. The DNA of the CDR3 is TGTGCCAGCAGCGTTCCGGGACGGAGCTATGGCTACACCTTC. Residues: CASSVPGRSYGYTF.

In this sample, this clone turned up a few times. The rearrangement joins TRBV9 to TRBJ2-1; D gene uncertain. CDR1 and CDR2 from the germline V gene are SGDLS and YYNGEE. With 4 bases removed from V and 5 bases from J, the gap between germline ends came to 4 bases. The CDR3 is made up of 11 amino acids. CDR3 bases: TGTGCCAGCAGCCCAAACAATGAGCAGTTCTTC. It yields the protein CASSPNNEQFF.

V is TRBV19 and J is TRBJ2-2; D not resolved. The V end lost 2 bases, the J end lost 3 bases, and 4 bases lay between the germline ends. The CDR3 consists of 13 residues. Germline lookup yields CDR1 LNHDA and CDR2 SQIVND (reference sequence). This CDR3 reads CASSIIYTGELFF. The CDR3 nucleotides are TGTGCCAGTAGTATAATATACACCGGGGAGCTGTTTTTT.

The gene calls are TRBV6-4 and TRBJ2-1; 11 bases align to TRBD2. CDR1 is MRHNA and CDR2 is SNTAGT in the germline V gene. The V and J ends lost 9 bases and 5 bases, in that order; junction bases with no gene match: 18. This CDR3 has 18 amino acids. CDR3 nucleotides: TGTGCCAGACCGCCAGGGACTAGCGGAAAAGGATACAACAATGAGCAGTTCTTC. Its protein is CARPPGTSGKGYNNEQFF.

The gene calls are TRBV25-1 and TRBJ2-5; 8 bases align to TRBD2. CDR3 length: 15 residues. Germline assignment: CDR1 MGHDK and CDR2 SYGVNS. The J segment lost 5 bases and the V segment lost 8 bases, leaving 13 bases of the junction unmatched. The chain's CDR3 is CASLNSGGLGETQYF. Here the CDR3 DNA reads TGTGCCAGCCTCAACTCGGGGGGGCTGGGCGAGACCCAGTACTTC.

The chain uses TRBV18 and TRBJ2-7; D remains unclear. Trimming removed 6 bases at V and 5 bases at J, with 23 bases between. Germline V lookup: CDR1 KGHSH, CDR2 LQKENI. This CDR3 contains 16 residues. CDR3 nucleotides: TGTGCCAGCTCTTCAAACCGGACCCTCCTTGGGGACGAGCAGTACTTC. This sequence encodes CASSSNRTLLGDEQYF.

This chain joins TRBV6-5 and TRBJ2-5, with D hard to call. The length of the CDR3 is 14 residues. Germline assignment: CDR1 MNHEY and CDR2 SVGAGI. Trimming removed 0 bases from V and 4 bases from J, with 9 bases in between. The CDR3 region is CASSYSRNPETQYF. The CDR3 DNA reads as TGTGCCAGCAGTTACTCCAGAAACCCAGAGACCCAGTACTTC.

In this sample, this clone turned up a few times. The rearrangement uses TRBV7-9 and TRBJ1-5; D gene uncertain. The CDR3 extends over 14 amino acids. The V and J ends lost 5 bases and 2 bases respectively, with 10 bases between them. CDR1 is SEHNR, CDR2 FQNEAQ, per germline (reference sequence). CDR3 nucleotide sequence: TGTGCCAGCAGCGCAAACATTGGCAATCAGCCCCAGCATTTT. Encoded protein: CASSANIGNQPQHF.

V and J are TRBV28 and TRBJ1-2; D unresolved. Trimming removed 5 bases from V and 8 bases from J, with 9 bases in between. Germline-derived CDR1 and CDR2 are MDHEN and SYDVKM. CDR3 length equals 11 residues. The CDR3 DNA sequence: TGTGCCAGCAGTACCTCGGTCGGCTACACCTTC. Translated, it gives CASSTSVGYTF.

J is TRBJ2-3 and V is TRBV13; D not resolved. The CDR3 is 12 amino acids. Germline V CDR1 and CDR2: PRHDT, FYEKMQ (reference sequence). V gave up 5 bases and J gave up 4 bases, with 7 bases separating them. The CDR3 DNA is TGTGCCAGCAGCGCCCTAGCAGATACGCAGTATTTT. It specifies CASSALADTQYF.

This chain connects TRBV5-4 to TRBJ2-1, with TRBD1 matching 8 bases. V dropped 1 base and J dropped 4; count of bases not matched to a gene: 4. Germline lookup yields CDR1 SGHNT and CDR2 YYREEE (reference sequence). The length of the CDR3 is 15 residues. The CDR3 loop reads CASSLMGQEYNEQFF. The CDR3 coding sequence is TGTGCCAGCAGCTTGATGGGACAGGAGTACAATGAGCAGTTCTTC.

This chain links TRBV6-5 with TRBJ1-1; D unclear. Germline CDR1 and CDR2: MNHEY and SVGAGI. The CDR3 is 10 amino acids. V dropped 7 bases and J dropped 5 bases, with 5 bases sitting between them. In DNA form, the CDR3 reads TGTGCCAGCACTGAGACTGAAGCTTTCTTT. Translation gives CASTETEAFF.

CDR3 amino acids: CASSPLGSPSGNVDEQFF. The DNA for the CDR3 is TGTGCCAGCTCACCACTCGGGTCGCCTAGCGGGAATGTCGATGAGCAGTTCTTC. V usage is TRBV18 and J usage is TRBJ2-1; TRBD2 agrees at 9 bases. The CDR3 sequence is 18 residues long. V gave up 1 base and J gave up 8 bases; unmatched junction bases: 15. CDR1 and CDR2 (germline): KGHSH, LQKENI.

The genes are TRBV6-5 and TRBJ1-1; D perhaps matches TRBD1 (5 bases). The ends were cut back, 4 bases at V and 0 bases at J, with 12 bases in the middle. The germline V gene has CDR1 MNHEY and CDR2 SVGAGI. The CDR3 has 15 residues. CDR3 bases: TGTGCCAGCAGTTGGGGGTCCCTCATGAACACTGAAGCTTTCTTT. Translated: CASSWGSLMNTEAFF.

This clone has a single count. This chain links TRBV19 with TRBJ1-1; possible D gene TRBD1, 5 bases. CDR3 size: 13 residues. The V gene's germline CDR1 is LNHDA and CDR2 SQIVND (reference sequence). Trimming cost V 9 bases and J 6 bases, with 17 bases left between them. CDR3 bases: TGTGCCAGCTCCCTTGGGGGGGGGTCTGAAGCTTTCTTT. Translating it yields CASSLGGGSEAFF.

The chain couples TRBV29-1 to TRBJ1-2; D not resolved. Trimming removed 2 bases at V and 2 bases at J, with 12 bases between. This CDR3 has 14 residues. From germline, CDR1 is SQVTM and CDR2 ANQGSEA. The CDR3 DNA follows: TGCAGCGTTGAACTAGGGCAGGTAAACTATGGCTACACCTTC. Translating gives CSVELGQVNYGYTF.

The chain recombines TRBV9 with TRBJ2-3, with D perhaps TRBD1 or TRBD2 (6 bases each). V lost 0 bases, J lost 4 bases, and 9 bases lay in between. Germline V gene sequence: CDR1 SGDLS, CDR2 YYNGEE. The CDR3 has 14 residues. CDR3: CASSVAGAPDTQYF. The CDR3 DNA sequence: TGTGCCAGCAGCGTAGCGGGGGCCCCAGATACGCAGTATTTT.

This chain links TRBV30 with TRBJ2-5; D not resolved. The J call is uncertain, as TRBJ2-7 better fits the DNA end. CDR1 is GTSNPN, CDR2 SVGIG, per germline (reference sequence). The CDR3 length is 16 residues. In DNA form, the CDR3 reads TGTGCCTGGAGTGGTTTCCAGGACGTGAGCTCCTACGAGCAGTACTTC. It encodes CAWSGFQDVSSYEQYF.

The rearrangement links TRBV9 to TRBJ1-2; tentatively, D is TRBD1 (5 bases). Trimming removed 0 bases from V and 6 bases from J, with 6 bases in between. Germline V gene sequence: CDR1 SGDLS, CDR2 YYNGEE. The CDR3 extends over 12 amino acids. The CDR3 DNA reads TGTGCCAGCAGCGTAGCGGGGGATGGCTACACCTTC. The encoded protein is CASSVAGDGYTF. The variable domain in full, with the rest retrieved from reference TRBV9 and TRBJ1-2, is DSGVTQTPKHLITATGQRVTLRCSPRSGDLSVYWYQQSLDQGLQFLIQYYNGEERAKGNILERFSAQQFPDLHSELNLSSLELGDSALYFCASSVAGDGYTFGSGTRLTVV.

The CDR3 sequence is CASSLGGGAWADTQYF. CDR3 nucleotide sequence: TGTGCCAGCAGCTTAGGCGGGGGGGCGTGGGCAGATACGCAGTATTTT. J is TRBJ2-3 and V is TRBV7-9; 9 bases match TRBD2. Germline V gives CDR1 SEHNR, CDR2 FQNEAQ (reference sequence). The CDR3 totals 16 residues. V lost 1 base to trimming and J lost 4 bases; unmatched junction nucleotides: 6.

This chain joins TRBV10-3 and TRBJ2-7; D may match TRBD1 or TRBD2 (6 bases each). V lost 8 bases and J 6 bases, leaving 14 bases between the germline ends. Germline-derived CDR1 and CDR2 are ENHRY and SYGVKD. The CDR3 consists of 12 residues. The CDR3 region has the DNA TGTGCCATCGGAGGGGGTAACGGCGAGCAGTACTTC. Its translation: CAIGGGNGEQYF.

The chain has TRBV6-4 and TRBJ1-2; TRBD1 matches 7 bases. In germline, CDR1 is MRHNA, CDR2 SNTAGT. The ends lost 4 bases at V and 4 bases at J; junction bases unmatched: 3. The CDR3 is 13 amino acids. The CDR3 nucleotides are TGTGCCAGCAGTGGGGCAGGGGGCTATGGCTACACCTTC. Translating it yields CASSGAGGYGYTF.

The CDR3, as DNA: TGCGCCAGCAGCTTGTCGACTCATGACACTGAAGCTTTCTTT. This encodes CASSLSTHDTEAFF. The chain recombines TRBV5-1 with TRBJ1-1; no reliable D call. CDR3 length: 14 residues. Germline V gene sequence: CDR1 SGHRS, CDR2 YFSETQ. V lost 1 base and J 3 bases, leaving 10 bases between the germline ends.